This T cell receptor beta chain was recovered during a study of cytomegalovirus exposure and HLA in healthy donors. Study-wide points: Later on, a genetic analysis was performed. It linked a missense variant in DCLRE1C with V- and J-gene trimming of TCR beta. About 87% or about 30% of the time was how often most TCR beta V segments were productive, according to an earlier analysis.

About this clone itself: Its antigen is undetermined.

Germline lookup yields CDR1 ENHRY and CDR2 SYGVKD. The length of the CDR3 is 16 residues. Trimming took 4 bases from V and 1 from J; bases not matched to a gene: 7. The PCR had 60 Vbeta and 13 Jbeta primers. Sequenced by immunoSEQ multiplex PCR; TCRdb stores in-frame clones only, minus some. The sample includes about 130,000 clones. This TCR derives from an older woman in good health and CMV-seronegative. Sample: PBMCs. The chain uses TRBV10-3 and TRBJ2-5; 9 positions match TRBD1. The chain's CDR3 is CAISGSGTGTQETQYF. As DNA, the CDR3 is TGTGCCATCAGTGGTTCAGGGACAGGGACCCAAGAGACCCAGTACTTC.